The clone carrying this TCR beta chain was observed a few times. The V end lost 3 bases, the J end lost 4 bases, and 8 bases lay between the germline ends. The CDR3 has 13 residues. The entry originates in a study of blood T cell repertoires in COVID-19. At the level of the study: Samples came from the United States, Italy and Spain, spanning acute and convalescent COVID-19. T cells, B-cell-depleted T cells, or PBMCs provided the cDNA or gDNA that served as material.

Original analysis: Amplification with reference gene primers provided the estimates of nucleated cell counts. Only in-frame clones appear in the TCRdb table, and some are missing; sequencing was by immunoSEQ multiplex PCR. The DNA gave D and trimming, while V, J and clone size come from that table. The table has about 240,000 clones, roughly 88% seen once. The receptor was derived from a man at least 80 years old with acute or convalescent COVID-19. Sequences were obtained from peripheral blood. The V gene is TRBV12-3 or TRBV12-4, the J gene TRBJ2-3; D remains unclear. DNA of the CDR3: TGTGCCAGCAGTTTCTTGGCGGCAGATACGCAGTATTTT. This gives the protein CASSFLAADTQYF.